This TCR beta chain was observed in a study of cytomegalovirus exposure and HLA in healthy donors. This clone was found once. The V gene end was trimmed by 7 bases and the J gene end by 3 bases; junction bases not matched to a gene: 6. CDR1 LNHDA and CDR2 SQIVND come from the germline V gene (reference sequence). The CDR3 runs 15 residues. PCR used 60 Vbeta primers and 13 Jbeta primers. Sequencing used immunoSEQ multiplex PCR; TCRdb keeps in-frame clones, though not all of them. The sample contains around 150,000 clones, around nine tenths of which appear only once. Sequencing was done on a sample of PBMCs. V usage is TRBV19 and J usage is TRBJ2-2; 9 positions match TRBD1. The receptor's source is a woman under 40 in good health and CMV-seronegative. CDR3 amino acids: CASKNRGPDTGELFF. The CDR3 DNA reads as TGTGCCAGTAAAAACAGGGGGCCGGACACCGGGGAGCTGTTTTTT.